This T cell receptor (beta chain) was identified in a study of blood T cell repertoires in COVID-19. On the study more broadly: T cells, B-cell-depleted T cells, or PBMCs provided the cDNA or gDNA that served as material.

The table came from immunoSEQ multiplex PCR; TCRdb's copy has only in-frame clones and leaves some out. The table has 250,000 to 300,000 clones, about nine tenths seen once. Adults between about 18 and 89 years of age took part from 24 US areas. CDR1 is LGHDT and CDR2 is YNNKEL in the germline V gene (reference sequence). The CDR3 runs 14 residues. Deletions cut 0 bases from V and 8 bases from J, with 13 bases between. The sample comprised PBMCs or T cells enriched from blood (not recorded which). The origin of this receptor is a woman aged 55-69 years who had recovered from COVID-19. The V and J genes are TRBV3-1 (or the pseudogene TRBV3-2) and TRBJ1-2; maybe TRBD1 (5 bases). CDR3 coding DNA: TGTGCCAGCAGCCAAGATCTTCAGGGTCGCGGCTACACCTTC. This codes for CASSQDLQGRGYTF.